The rows below give T cell receptor beta chains drawn from one sample of a study of OX40 agonist ivuxolimab in advanced cancers. Using immunoSEQ multiplex PCR, the repertoire was profiled, and TCRdb retains in-frame clones only, with some absent. The sample lists about 11,000 clones; around 86% were seen once. Here the sequenced sample was CD4+ or CD8+ T cells sorted from blood, taken in a trial of the OX40 agonist ivuxolimab. The receptors originated from an adult with an advanced solid tumor such as melanoma, head and neck, liver or kidney cancer. Each CDR3 is given with its conserved first and last residue. A D gene is named only where the DNA matches it firmly. A row's size may be missing; if present it is once, few, many or a size class.

clone size: .; D gene: TRBD2; V gene: TRBV27; J gene: TRBJ2-7; CDR3 protein: CASSLIAGGPDEQYF; CDR3 DNA: TGTGCCAGCAGTTTAATTGCGGGAGGGCCGGACGAGCAGTACTTC
clone size: .; D gene: .; V gene: TRBV19; J gene: TRBJ2-2; CDR3 protein: CASSIDGSNTGELFF; CDR3 DNA: TGTGCCAGTAGTATTGACGGATCGAACACCGGGGAGCTGTTTTTT
clone size: .; D gene: TRBD1; V gene: TRBV28; J gene: TRBJ1-2; CDR3 protein: CASGLQGATYGYTF; CDR3 DNA: TGTGCCAGCGGGCTACAGGGGGCCACCTATGGCTACACCTTC
clone size: .; D gene: .; V gene: TRBV5-1; J gene: TRBJ2-7; CDR3 protein: CASSPGAYEQYF; CDR3 DNA: TGCGCCAGCAGCCCAGGGGCCTACGAGCAGTACTTC
clone size: .; D gene: .; V gene: TRBV19; J gene: TRBJ1-1; CDR3 protein: CASSYTGSAEAFF; CDR3 DNA: TGTGCCAGTAGTTACACAGGGTCAGCTGAAGCTTTCTTT
clone size: .; D gene: .; V gene: TRBV29-1; J gene: TRBJ2-2; CDR3 protein: CSVMGDTGELFF; CDR3 DNA: TGCAGCGTTATGGGTGACACCGGGGAGCTGTTTTTT
clone size: .; D gene: .; V gene: TRBV27; J gene: TRBJ2-7; CDR3 protein: CASSFLQGVNEQYF; CDR3 DNA: TGTGCCAGCAGTTTTCTACAGGGAGTCAACGAGCAGTACTTC
clone size: .; D gene: .; V gene: TRBV7-9; J gene: TRBJ2-1; CDR3 protein: CASSGDNRYNEQFF; CDR3 DNA: TGTGCCAGCAGCGGGGACAACAGATACAATGAGCAGTTCTTC
clone size: .; D gene: TRBD1; V gene: TRBV6-1; J gene: TRBJ1-5; CDR3 protein: CASAPGTGFSQPQHF; CDR3 DNA: TGTGCCAGCGCCCCTGGGACAGGGTTCAGTCAGCCCCAGCATTTT
clone size: .; D gene: .; V gene: TRBV7-3; J gene: TRBJ1-1; CDR3 protein: CASSFRPGNTEAFF; CDR3 DNA: TGTGCCAGCAGCTTCAGGCCGGGGAACACTGAAGCTTTCTTT
clone size: .; D gene: TRBD1; V gene: TRBV5-1; J gene: TRBJ2-1; CDR3 protein: CASSLLSGGDEQFF; CDR3 DNA: TGCGCCAGCAGCTTGCTCTCAGGGGGAGATGAGCAGTTCTTC
clone size: .; D gene: TRBD2; V gene: TRBV5-6; J gene: TRBJ2-7; CDR3 protein: CASSSSGGDEQYF; CDR3 DNA: TGTGCCAGCAGCTCTAGCGGAGGGGACGAGCAGTACTTC
clone size: .; D gene: TRBD1; V gene: TRBV9; J gene: TRBJ2-1; CDR3 protein: CASSVDNGQGVYNEQFF; CDR3 DNA: TGTGCCAGCAGCGTAGACAACGGTCAGGGGGTTTACAATGAGCAGTTCTTC
clone size: once; D gene: TRBD1; V gene: TRBV15; J gene: TRBJ1-4; CDR3 protein: CATSRSAGQGTTNEKLFF; CDR3 DNA: TGTGCCACCAGCAGAAGCGCGGGACAGGGAACAACTAATGAAAAACTGTTTTTT
clone size: .; D gene: .; V gene: TRBV7-3; J gene: TRBJ2-3; CDR3 protein: CASSPEGSLDTQYF; CDR3 DNA: TGTGCCAGCAGCCCCGAGGGGTCCCTAGATACGCAGTATTTT
clone size: .; D gene: .; V gene: TRBV21-1; J gene: TRBJ2-7; CDR3 protein: CASSARDSTHEQYF; CDR3 DNA: TGTGCCAGCAGCGCCCGGGACTCTACCCACGAGCAGTACTTC
clone size: .; D gene: .; V gene: TRBV27; J gene: TRBJ1-2; CDR3 protein: CASSITGRSGYGYTF; CDR3 DNA: TGTGCCAGCAGTATAACGGGACGGTCGGGCTATGGCTACACCTTC
clone size: .; D gene: .; V gene: TRBV7-6; J gene: TRBJ1-1; CDR3 protein: CASVSGLEAFF; CDR3 DNA: TGTGCCAGTGTCTCAGGGCTGGAAGCTTTCTTT
clone size: once; D gene: .; V gene: TRBV19; J gene: TRBJ2-7; CDR3 protein: CASRLGELWYF; CDR3 DNA: TGTGCCAGTAGACTGGGGGAGCTCTGGTACTTC
clone size: few; D gene: .; V gene: TRBV6-4; J gene: TRBJ2-3; CDR3 protein: CASSDRAETDTQYF; CDR3 DNA: TGTGCCAGCAGTGATCGAGCAGAGACAGATACGCAGTATTTT
clone size: medium-sized; D gene: .; V gene: TRBV30; J gene: TRBJ2-1; CDR3 protein: CAWSVLGMNEQFF; CDR3 DNA: TGTGCCTGGAGTGTGTTGGGAATGAATGAGCAGTTCTTC
clone size: .; D gene: TRBD2; V gene: TRBV27; J gene: TRBJ2-1; CDR3 protein: CASSSPSGRVGFDEQFF; CDR3 DNA: TGTGCCAGCAGTTCTCCTAGCGGGAGGGTTGGATTCGATGAGCAGTTCTTC
clone size: .; D gene: TRBD2; V gene: TRBV6-5; J gene: TRBJ2-7; CDR3 protein: CASSYVAGDGEQYF; CDR3 DNA: TGTGCCAGCAGTTACGTAGCGGGAGATGGCGAGCAGTACTTC
clone size: .; D gene: .; V gene: TRBV30; J gene: TRBJ2-2; CDR3 protein: CGGAGGTGELFF; CDR3 DNA: TGTGGAGGCGCGGGTGGAACCGGGGAGCTGTTTTTT
clone size: .; D gene: .; V gene: TRBV9; J gene: TRBJ2-1; CDR3 protein: CASSPPSSYNEQFF; CDR3 DNA: TGTGCCAGCAGCCCCCCAAGCTCCTACAATGAGCAGTTCTTC
clone size: .; D gene: .; V gene: TRBV6-6; J gene: TRBJ1-2; CDR3 protein: CASTPGYGYTF; CDR3 DNA: TGTGCCAGCACCCCGGGGTATGGCTACACCTTC
clone size: .; D gene: .; V gene: TRBV25-1; J gene: TRBJ1-4; CDR3 protein: CASRGREGRATNEKLFF; CDR3 DNA: TGTGCCAGCAGAGGAAGGGAGGGACGGGCAACTAATGAAAAACTGTTTTTT
clone size: .; D gene: TRBD1; V gene: TRBV6-4; J gene: TRBJ1-2; CDR3 protein: CASSPFGTGVNGYTF; CDR3 DNA: TGTGCCAGCTCCCCATTCGGGACAGGGGTTAATGGCTACACCTTC
clone size: .; D gene: TRBD2; V gene: TRBV7-9; J gene: TRBJ2-2; CDR3 protein: CASSRGPSGPNTGELFF; CDR3 DNA: TGTGCCAGCAGCCGAGGGCCTAGCGGCCCGAACACCGGGGAGCTGTTTTTT
clone size: .; D gene: .; V gene: TRBV21-1; J gene: TRBJ2-7; CDR3 protein: CASSKAGSGVSSYEQYF; CDR3 DNA: TGTGCCAGCAGCAAAGCGGGGAGCGGGGTAAGCTCCTACGAGCAGTACTTC
clone size: .; D gene: .; V gene: TRBV7-9; J gene: TRBJ2-1; CDR3 protein: CASSLDGGSFYNEQFF; CDR3 DNA: TGTGCCAGCAGCTTAGATGGGGGGTCCTTCTACAATGAGCAGTTCTTC
clone size: .; D gene: .; V gene: TRBV15; J gene: TRBJ1-1; CDR3 protein: CATSRDRTEAFF; CDR3 DNA: TGTGCCACCAGCAGAGATCGGACTGAAGCTTTCTTT
clone size: .; D gene: .; V gene: TRBV5-1; J gene: TRBJ2-6; CDR3 protein: CASSPRGGGVIGANVLTF; CDR3 DNA: TGCGCCAGCAGCCCCCGGGGAGGGGGCGTAATCGGGGCCAACGTCCTGACTTTC
clone size: .; D gene: .; V gene: TRBV6-5; J gene: TRBJ2-7; CDR3 protein: CASSYVGSYEQYF; CDR3 DNA: TGTGCCAGCAGTTACGTCGGCTCCTACGAGCAGTACTTC
clone size: few; D gene: .; V gene: TRBV30; J gene: TRBJ1-1; CDR3 protein: CAWGLQVNTEAFF; CDR3 DNA: TGTGCCTGGGGGTTACAGGTGAACACTGAAGCTTTCTTT
clone size: .; D gene: TRBD2; V gene: TRBV7-3; J gene: TRBJ2-1; CDR3 protein: CASSYLAGGPSHEQFF; CDR3 DNA: TGTGCCAGCAGCTACTTAGCGGGAGGGCCTAGTCATGAGCAGTTCTTC
clone size: once; D gene: .; V gene: TRBV4-2; J gene: TRBJ2-7; CDR3 protein: CASSQIGQLSYEQYF; CDR3 DNA: TGTGCCAGCAGCCAAATAGGGCAGCTCTCCTACGAGCAGTACTTC
clone size: .; D gene: .; V gene: TRBV6-1; J gene: TRBJ2-1; CDR3 protein: CASSEEFWGALDEQFF; CDR3 DNA: TGTGCCAGCAGTGAAGAATTCTGGGGGGCCTTAGATGAGCAGTTCTTC
clone size: .; D gene: TRBD1; V gene: TRBV7-9; J gene: TRBJ1-4; CDR3 protein: CASSPTGAGEKLFF; CDR3 DNA: TGTGCCAGCAGCCCAACAGGGGCGGGTGAAAAACTGTTTTTT
clone size: .; D gene: .; V gene: TRBV7-9; J gene: TRBJ2-7; CDR3 protein: CASSLISYEQYF; CDR3 DNA: TGTGCCAGCAGCTTAATCTCCTACGAGCAGTACTTC
clone size: .; D gene: .; V gene: TRBV30; J gene: TRBJ2-7; CDR3 protein: CAWSVQPEQYF; CDR3 DNA: TGTGCCTGGAGTGTACAGCCCGAGCAGTACTTC
clone size: .; D gene: TRBD2; V gene: TRBV6-4; J gene: TRBJ2-3; CDR3 protein: CASSDRTSGVDTQYF; CDR3 DNA: TGTGCCAGCAGTGACAGGACTAGCGGGGTAGATACGCAGTATTTT
clone size: .; D gene: .; V gene: TRBV6-5; J gene: TRBJ1-2; CDR3 protein: CASSYSATAFNYGYTF; CDR3 DNA: TGTGCCAGCAGTTACTCGGCGACAGCTTTTAACTATGGCTACACCTTC
clone size: .; D gene: .; V gene: TRBV6-5; J gene: TRBJ2-1; CDR3 protein: CASSYVLSSYNEQFF; CDR3 DNA: TGTGCCAGCAGTTATGTCCTAAGCTCCTACAATGAGCAGTTCTTC
clone size: .; D gene: .; V gene: TRBV7-9; J gene: TRBJ1-1; CDR3 protein: CASSLGVGGDEAFF; CDR3 DNA: TGTGCCAGCAGCTTAGGGGTCGGCGGAGATGAAGCTTTCTTT